These 11 T cell receptor beta chains were sequenced from one sample in a study of T-cell memory formation after mild COVID-19. TCRdb used MiXCR to reprocess the 5' RACE reads, holding one entry per CDR3 protein. This sample has around 47,000 distinct CDR3 sequences, with approximately 9.7% found just once. Sequencing was done on a sample of PBMCs or a T cell subset sorted from them (not recorded which). These receptors were collected from an adult woman who had mild COVID-19 (a few samples of this study predate the infection). Cell type and time point are not known.

The chain joins TRBV29-1 to TRBJ1-1; perhaps TRBD1 as D (5 bases). The CDR3 is 13 amino acids. Germline assignment: CDR1 SQVTM and CDR2 ANQGSEA. The V gene lost 3 bases and the J gene lost 8 bases, with 16 bases spanning the gap. CDR3 DNA: TGCAGCGTTGATCGGTCCAGGGTAGTCGAAGCTTTCTTT. Protein sequence: CSVDRSRVVEAFF.

This clonotype appeared many times. V and J are TRBV29-1 and TRBJ2-3; weak D call: TRBD2 (5 bases). There are 16 residues in the CDR3. Trimming stripped 1 base from V and 2 bases from J, with 16 bases between. From germline, CDR1 is SQVTM and CDR2 ANQGSEA. The CDR3 DNA sequence: TGCAGCGTTGAAGGCAATCCGGGGAGCGACACAGATACGCAGTATTTT. Protein product: CSVEGNPGSDTDTQYF.

The sample holds many counts of this clonotype. V usage is TRBV12-3 or TRBV12-4 and J usage is TRBJ2-5; D is perhaps TRBD2 (5 bases). CDR3 length: 17 residues. Trimming pared 3 bases from V and 2 bases from J, leaving 19 bases between. CDR3 in DNA: TGTGCCAGCAGTTTGGGAGTGGGTTTGGGGTTACAAGAGACCCAGTACTTC. Its translation: CASSLGVGLGLQETQYF.

This clonotype was counted a few times. The chain employs TRBV7-3 and TRBJ1-6; D gene unclear. Trimming left V 0 bases short and J 7 bases short, with 7 bases between. The CDR3 is 14 amino acids. Germline values: CDR1 SGHTA, CDR2 FQGTGA. In DNA form, the CDR3 reads TGTGCCAGCAGCTTAACTTTAGGGAATTCACCCCTCCACTTT. Encoded protein: CASSLTLGNSPLHF.

This clonotype has at least ten counts. The chain employs TRBV12-3 or TRBV12-4 and TRBJ2-7; D remains ambiguous. V was cut by 6 bases and J by 6 bases, with 18 bases left in between. The CDR3 consists of 14 residues. CDR3 sequence: CASSQTQWRVEQYF. The CDR3 coding sequence is TGTGCCAGCAGCCAAACTCAATGGCGTGTCGAGCAGTACTTC.

This clonotype has at least ten counts. The genes are TRBV12-3 or TRBV12-4 and TRBJ2-2, with D perhaps given as TRBD1 or TRBD2 (5 bases each). Trimming stripped 5 bases from V and 6 bases from J, with 19 bases between. The CDR3 has 16 amino acids. The CDR3 nucleotides read TGTGCCAGCAGTAGAATGGGGACGTTTGTCCCCGGGGAGCTGTTTTTT. Protein product: CASSRMGTFVPGELFF.

CDR3 sequence reads: CASSSPLPLGYEQYF. DNA of the CDR3: TGTGCCAGCAGCTCCCCCCTCCCCCTCGGCTACGAGCAGTACTTC. The J gene is TRBJ2-7, the V gene TRBV7-2; D unclear. Trimming shortened V by 4 bases and J by 3 bases, and 16 bases separated the two germline ends. This CDR3 region has 15 residues. The germline V gene has CDR1 SGHTA and CDR2 FQGNSA.

The rearrangement uses TRBV5-1 and TRBJ2-7; 7 nucleotides line up with TRBD1. With 0 bases clipped from V and 2 bases from J, the junction kept 8 bases outside the gene matches. This CDR3 has 16 amino acids. CDR1 is SGHRS, CDR2 YFSETQ, per germline. The CDR3 nucleotides read TGCGCCAGCAGCTTGGTGGTGGGACAGTGGACCTACGAGCAGTACTTC. Its protein is CASSLVVGQWTYEQYF. Variable domain in full (rest from reference TRBV5-1 and TRBJ2-7): KAGVTQTPRYLIKTRGQQVTLSCSPISGHRSVSWYQQTPGQGLQFLFEYFSETQRNKGNFPGRFSGRQFSNSRSEMNVSTLELGDSALYLCASSLVVGQWTYEQYFGPGTRLTVT.

The chain carries TRBV25-1 and TRBJ1-4, with 8 bases identical to TRBD1. This CDR3 contains 15 residues. Germline values: CDR1 MGHDK, CDR2 SYGVNS. After removal of 5 bases from V and 6 bases from J, the junction contained 8 bases not matched to a gene. Written as DNA, the CDR3 is TGTGCCAGCAGTACCGAAGGGACAGGATATGAAAAACTGTTTTTT. Translation gives CASSTEGTGYEKLFF. Full variable domain (outside the CDR3, taken from reference TRBV25-1 and TRBJ1-4): EADIYQTPRYLVIGTGKKITLECSQTMGHDKMYWYQQDPGMELHLIHYSYGVNSTEKGDLSSESTVSRIRTEHFPLTLESARPSHTSQYLCASSTEGTGYEKLFFGSGTQLSVL.

J is TRBJ1-6 and V is TRBV9; 9 bases match TRBD1. The CDR3 spans 15 residues. The germline V gene has CDR1 SGDLS and CDR2 YYNGEE. The J segment lost 9 bases and the V segment lost 3 bases, leaving 7 bases of the junction unmatched. In nucleotides, the CDR3 is TGTGCCAGCAGCGCGACGACAGGGGGTGGTTCACCCCTCCACTTT. Translating gives CASSATTGGGSPLHF. The whole variable domain, remainder taken from reference TRBV9 and TRBJ1-6, is DSGVTQTPKHLITATGQRVTLRCSPRSGDLSVYWYQQSLDQGLQFLIQYYNGEERAKGNILERFSAQQFPDLHSELNLSSLELGDSALYFCASSATTGGGSPLHFGNGTRLTVT.

V usage is TRBV20-1 and J usage is TRBJ1-5; the D gene is possibly TRBD1 (6 bases). Trimming left V 6 bases short and J 5 bases short, with 14 bases between. Looked up from germline, CDR1 is DFQATT and CDR2 is SNEGSKA (reference sequence). This CDR3 is built from 13 residues. The CDR3 DNA follows: TGCAGTGCGATCGGGGGCTTCCATCAGCCCCAGCATTTT. Residues: CSAIGGFHQPQHF.